Presented here are 12 T cell receptor beta chains from one specimen sequenced in a study of a mutant IDH1 vaccine in newly diagnosed glioma. Produced via immunoSEQ multiplex PCR; TCRdb's table is partial and in-frame only. There are tens of thousands of clones in the sample; roughly 84% occur only once, and approximately 8.3% lies in the top ten. Time point noted: week 11, during vaccination. Doses comprised 300 ug of mutant IDH1 20-mer peptide each, plus topical imiquimod. These TCRs' antigens remain unknown. Sequencing was performed on PBMCs, taken from a glioma patient whose treatment included an IDH1 peptide vaccine. The source is a woman aged 50 to 60 with glioma.

V and J are TRBV7-9 and TRBJ2-3; the D is unclear. V dropped 5 bases and J dropped 8 bases, with 11 bases sitting between them. Germline V gene lookup returns CDR1 SEHNR and CDR2 FQNEAQ (reference sequence). CDR3 length: 12 amino acids. CDR3 nucleotides: TGTGCCAGCAGCCCGACCTCGGGTACGCAGTATTTT. This encodes CASSPTSGTQYF.

The genes are TRBV14 and TRBJ2-7; perhaps TRBD2 as D (6 bases). CDR3 length: 16 residues. Germline V lookup: CDR1 SGHDN, CDR2 FVKESK. V was pared by 7 bases and J by 4 bases, with 23 bases between. Here the CDR3 reads CASIEGGERVAYEQYF. CDR3 sequence (DNA): TGTGCCAGCATCGAAGGAGGGGAAAGGGTAGCATACGAGCAGTACTTC.

The chain links TRBV13 to TRBJ2-1; possibly TRBD1 for D (6 bases). CDR3 length: 16 amino acids. Germline V lookup: CDR1 PRHDT, CDR2 FYEKMQ (reference sequence). The germline V and J ends were trimmed by 5 bases and 0 bases, with 14 bases remaining between them. The CDR3, as DNA: TGTGCCAGCAGCCCCTTTGGGGGCAACTCCTACAATGAGCAGTTCTTC. As protein: CASSPFGGNSYNEQFF.

The chain has TRBV6-5 and TRBJ2-3, with TRBD1 matching 9 bases. This CDR3 contains 14 residues. V was pared by 4 bases and J by 5 bases, with 4 bases of the junction left unmatched. In germline, CDR1 is MNHEY, CDR2 SVGAGI. In DNA form, the CDR3 reads TGTGCCAGCAGTTTACAGGGGGCAGGAGATACGCAGTATTTT. Its translation is CASSLQGAGDTQYF.

The V gene is TRBV11-3, the J gene TRBJ2-3, with a tentative D call TRBD2 (6 bases). Germline assignment: CDR1 SGHNT and CDR2 YENEEA. The ends were cut back, 5 bases at V and 0 bases at J, with 21 bases in the middle. The CDR3 is made up of 18 amino acids. The CDR3 region is CASSPRPPGSGSTDTQYF. In DNA, the CDR3 is TGTGCCAGCAGCCCTAGACCCCCGGGTAGCGGAAGCACAGATACGCAGTATTTT.

The CDR3 DNA reads TGTGCCAGCAGCGTAGGGGACGGGAATCAGCCCCAGCATTTT. Its protein is CASSVGDGNQPQHF. The chain joins TRBV9 to TRBJ1-5; D possibly corresponds to TRBD1 (5 bases). The CDR3 length is 14 residues. From germline, CDR1 is SGDLS and CDR2 YYNGEE. V lost 0 bases to trimming and J lost 4 bases, with 8 bases between them.

This clone appeared once. The chain employs TRBV13 and TRBJ2-5; no definite D call. Germline loops: CDR1 PRHDT, CDR2 FYEKMQ (reference sequence). V gave up 1 base and J gave up 0 bases, with 9 bases separating them. The CDR3 runs 15 residues. CDR3 in DNA: TGTGCCAGCAGCTTAGATGGGCCCAACCAAGAGACCCAGTACTTC. Its protein product is CASSLDGPNQETQYF.

The genes are TRBV6-5 and TRBJ1-3; possibly TRBD1 for D (6 bases). With 6 bases removed from V and 7 bases from J, the gap between germline ends came to 13 bases. This CDR3 is 13 amino acids long. Germline loops: CDR1 MNHEY, CDR2 SVGAGI. The CDR3 spells CASSGGGGNTIYF. For the CDR3, the DNA is TGTGCCAGCAGCGGGGGAGGGGGGAACACCATATATTTT.

The chain employs TRBV10-3 and TRBJ1-4; 7 bases match TRBD1. Unmatched junction bases numbered 7, after V lost 3 bases and J lost 6 bases. Germline CDR1 ENHRY, CDR2 SYGVKD. This CDR3 is built from 15 residues. The CDR3 DNA sequence: TGTGCCATCAGTGATAGACAGGGCTACGATGAAAAACTGTTTTTT. This sequence encodes CAISDRQGYDEKLFF.

The rearrangement uses TRBV15 and TRBJ2-3; a possible D gene is TRBD1 (6 bases). This CDR3 is 17 amino acids long. V shed 2 bases and J shed 0 bases, with 15 bases lying between them. Germline-derived CDR1 and CDR2 are LNHNV and YYDKDF (reference sequence). DNA for the CDR3: TGTGCCACCAGCAGATTCCCTCGGGACAACAGCACAGATACGCAGTATTTT. This sequence encodes CATSRFPRDNSTDTQYF. Combining the CDR3 with reference TRBV15 and TRBJ2-3 gives the whole variable domain DAMVIQNPRYQVTQFGKPVTLSCSQTLNHNVMYWYQQKSSQAPKLLFHYYDKDFNNEADTPDNFQSRRPNTSFCFLDIRSPGLGDTAMYLCATSRFPRDNSTDTQYFGPGTRLTVL.

CDR3 coding DNA: TGTGCCAGCAGTCCCGGTGGGGGGAATCAGCCCCAGCATTTT. Translation gives CASSPGGGNQPQHF. The chain is built from TRBV27 and TRBJ1-5; tentative D call: TRBD1 (5 bases). Trimming stripped 5 bases from V and 4 bases from J, with 12 bases between. The CDR3 sequence is 14 residues long. Germline CDR1 is MNHEY and CDR2 is SMNVEV (reference sequence).

This chain uses TRBV29-1 with TRBJ2-5; 7 bases match TRBD1. Germline CDR1 is SQVTM and CDR2 is ANQGSEA. The CDR3 is 13 residues long. CDR3 amino acids: CTALEAGGETQYF. CDR3 sequence (DNA): TGCACCGCCCTGGAGGCAGGGGGAGAGACCCAGTACTTC.